A selection of T cell receptor beta chains follows, all from one sample in a study of patients and donors after allogeneic stem cell transplantation. TCRdb re-derived calls from the RT-PCR reads in MiXCR, one entry per CDR3 protein. The table shows approximately 410,000 distinct CDR3 sequences, with 16% occurring only once. The specimen sequenced was blood, either unsorted or a sorted T cell fraction (not recorded which). The receptor source for this set is a human donor who was either an allogeneic HSCT recipient or a stem cell or donor lymphocyte infusion donor (not recorded which). It is not recorded whose cells these are; they may come from a transplant donor. CDR3s include the opening cysteine and the closing phenylalanine or tryptophan. A D gene is named only where the DNA matches it firmly. Not every row has a clone size; where given, it reads once, few, many or a size class.

j_call clone_size d_call v_call cdr3_aa cdr3_nt
TRBJ2-5 few . TRBV6-5 CASSYSFPGGGRETQYF TGTGCCAGCAGTTACTCGTTCCCCGGGGGCGGACGGGAGACCCAGTACTTC
TRBJ2-7 few TRBD2 TRBV4-1 CASSHPPRLAGGPTRSYEQYF TGCGCCAGCAGCCACCCACCCCGACTAGCGGGGGGACCTACACGGTCCTACGAGCAGTACTTC
TRBJ2-7 few TRBD1 TRBV12-3/TRBV12-4 CASRGDRVYEQYF TGTGCCAGCAGAGGCGACAGGGTCTACGAGCAGTACTTC
TRBJ2-7 few . TRBV5-6 CASSPPTYEQYF TGTGCCAGCAGCCCCCCGACCTACGAGCAGTACTTC
TRBJ2-7 . . TRBV24-1 CATSDSRQGISYEQYF TGTGCCACCAGTGATTCACGGCAGGGGATCTCCTACGAGCAGTACTTC
TRBJ1-5 few TRBD1 TRBV19 CASRNQLGTEVLDSNQPQHF TGTGCCAGTAGAAACCAACTCGGGACAGAGGTTTTGGATAGCAATCAGCCCCAGCATTTT
TRBJ1-2 . TRBD1 TRBV12-3/TRBV12-4 CAGSLTTGGSSGYTF TGTGCCGGCAGTTTAACAACAGGGGGGTCCTCTGGCTACACCTTC
TRBJ2-2 few . TRBV2 CASRESGELFF TGTGCCAGCAGGGAGTCCGGGGAGCTGTTTTTT
TRBJ2-1 few . TRBV7-9 CASSLGFGEQFF TGTGCCAGCAGCTTGGGGTTCGGAGAGCAGTTCTTC
TRBJ2-2 many TRBD2 TRBV12-3/TRBV12-4 CASSLRGGAVTGELFF TGTGCCAGCAGTTTACGGGGGGGGGCGGTCACCGGGGAGCTGTTTTTT
TRBJ2-1 . TRBD2 TRBV20-1 CSARGLAAIAGANEQFF TGCAGTGCTAGAGGGCTAGCGGCTATCGCGGGAGCAAATGAGCAGTTCTTC
TRBJ2-1 . . TRBV6-1 CASTEGGPPPNEQFF TGTGCCAGCACTGAGGGGGGGCCTCCCCCCAATGAGCAGTTCTTC
TRBJ1-2 few . TRBV27 CASTSRRGGYTF TGTGCCAGCACTAGCCGCCGGGGTGGCTACACCTTC
TRBJ2-1 . TRBD2 TRBV5-6 CASSLETSGFYNEQFF TGTGCCAGCAGCTTGGAGACTAGCGGCTTCTACAATGAGCAGTTCTTC
TRBJ2-1 many . TRBV24-1 CATRLGGEEEQFF TGTGCCACCAGGCTCGGGGGAGAAGAGGAGCAGTTCTTC
TRBJ2-7 . . TRBV24-1 CANLQLTGQPSGSYEQYF TGTGCCAACTTACAACTGACAGGGCAGCCTAGCGGCTCCTACGAGCAGTACTTC
TRBJ2-7 . . TRBV9 CASSVSSESHSYEQYF TGTGCCAGCAGCGTTTCTTCGGAGTCCCATTCCTACGAGCAGTACTTC
TRBJ2-1 few TRBD1 TRBV29-1 CSVGPPGQGEVSYNEQFF TGCAGCGTCGGACCACCGGGACAGGGGGAAGTTTCTTACAATGAGCAGTTCTTC
TRBJ1-5 few TRBD1 TRBV7-9 CASSPTGGQPQHF TGTGCCAGCAGCCCCACAGGGGGTCAGCCCCAGCATTTT
TRBJ2-5 few . TRBV12-3/TRBV12-4 CASTGANSQETQYF TGTGCCAGCACTGGCGCCAACTCCCAAGAGACCCAGTACTTC